There are many counts of the clone carrying this T cell receptor (beta chain). The sample originates from a study of T cells in Graves' hyperthyroidism and ophthalmopathy. Study at large: The blood sample was taken at first diagnosis, before treatment began.

The CDR3 runs 15 residues. V lost 1 base to trimming and J lost 4 bases, with 16 bases between them. Germline lookup yields CDR1 GTSNPN and CDR2 SVGIG (reference sequence). Disease duration under 2 months; hyperthyroidism patients were aged 18 to 65. RNA transcripts gave rise to amplified TCR beta CDR3 regions. The primer set for the first-round RT-PCR of the TCR CDR3 was HTBI. A single record per CDR3 protein comes from TCRdb applying MiXCR to the multiplex PCR reads. Of 600,000 to 900,000 distinct CDR3 sequences listed, about a sixth are singletons. Sequenced sample: blood. The chain uses TRBV30 and TRBJ1-2; perhaps TRBD1 as D (5 bases). This TCR was sampled from a man between 18 and 35 years old with Graves' hyperthyroidism. CDR3 residues: CAWSAGYRGGYGYTF. The CDR3 coding sequence is TGTGCCTGGAGTGCCGGCTACCGTGGGGGCTATGGCTACACCTTC.